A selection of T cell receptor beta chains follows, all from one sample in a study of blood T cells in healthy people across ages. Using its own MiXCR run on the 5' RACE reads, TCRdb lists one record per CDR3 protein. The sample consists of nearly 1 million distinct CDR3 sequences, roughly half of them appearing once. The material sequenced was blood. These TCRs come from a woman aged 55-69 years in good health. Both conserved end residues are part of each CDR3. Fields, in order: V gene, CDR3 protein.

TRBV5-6,CASTHGTSRNEQFF
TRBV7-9,CTTPPRDPLQQFF
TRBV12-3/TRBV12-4,CASSWEVQETQYF
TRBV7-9,CASSLVTTTGYTF
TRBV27,CASSFINHENEQYF
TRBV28,CASSPAPRNIQYF
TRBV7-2,CASSFNGDSTAGEQFF
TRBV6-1,CASSDWTGSRTEAFF
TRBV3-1,CASSQGPGPGANVLTF
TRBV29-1,CSVESTGVDTQYF
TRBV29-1,CSVETGAGANVLTF
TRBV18,CASSPPAITYEQYF
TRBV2,CASSFQGSGANVLTF
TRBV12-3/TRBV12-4,CASRDKSYGYTF
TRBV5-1,CASSSIGSYNEQFF
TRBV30,CAWRGSGNTIYF
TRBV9,CASSRRPDSYEQYF
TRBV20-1,CSARNPISYNEQFF
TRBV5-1,CASREGAGTEAFF
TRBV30,CAWSRDSANYGYTF
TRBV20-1,CSARSSGNTIYF
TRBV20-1,CSAREGGSSYEQYF
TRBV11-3,CASSLSPYQETQYF
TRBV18,CASSPQPRETQYF
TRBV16,CASSQSGGNGYTF
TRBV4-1,CASSHGGNNQPRHF
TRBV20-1,CSAPGGSSTDTQYF
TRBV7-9,CANSLGASSHEQYF
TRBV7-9,CASSISGAQETQYF
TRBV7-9,CASSSTTGGAYEQYF
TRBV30,CAWSRDLAKNIQYF
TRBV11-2,CASSLVDGAEEETQYF
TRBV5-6,CASSLTGTEKNIQYF
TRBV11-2,CASNFRGQTDTQYF
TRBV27,CASSGQGLQPQHF
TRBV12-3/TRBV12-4,CASSSAGQLYKQYF